This section outlines one TCR beta chain sequence together with its context. Its antigen is currently unknown. The data belong to a study of cytomegalovirus exposure and HLA in healthy donors. PCR primers comprised 60 Vbeta and 13 Jbeta primers. Generated by immunoSEQ multiplex PCR, the TCRdb table keeps only in-frame clones and is missing some. The profile shows about 120,000 clones, about three quarters of them singletons. This CDR3 region has 14 residues. Germline CDR1 reads SGHTA; CDR2 reads FQGNSA. V shed 5 bases and J shed 6 bases, with 16 bases lying between them. Findings and limits, study-wide: In an earlier analysis, in some 600 donors, most V segments appeared productive either ~87% or ~30% of the time.

Sequencing input: PBMCs. This sequence originates from a woman aged 25 to 45 in good health and CMV-seronegative. J is TRBJ1-2 and V is TRBV7-2; D is possibly TRBD1 (5 bases). The CDR3 DNA is TGTGCCAGCAGCCCTCCGGGGGGTATACATGGCTACACCTTC. Residues: CASSPPGGIHGYTF. Looking up the rest from reference TRBV7-2 and TRBJ1-2 gives the full variable domain: GAGVSQSPSNKVTEKGKDVELRCDPISGHTALYWYRQSLGQGLEFLIYFQGNSAPDKSGLPSDRFSAERTGGSVSTLTIQRTQQEDSAVYLCASSPPGGIHGYTFGSGTRLTVV.